This T cell receptor beta chain is drawn from a study of beta chain features in type 1 diabetes. Study results and limitations: TCRB CDR3s from Type 1 diabetes patients were moderately but significantly shorter in all four CD4+ subsets.

About this clone itself: Its target is not known.

All of the isolated RNA was reverse transcribed, so expressed TCRB transcripts were sequenced. This table comes from immunoSEQ multiplex PCR, and its TCRdb copy is limited to in-frame clones, with some not included. Of around 650,000 clones listed, around an eighth are singletons. The sample was naive CD4+ T cells from blood. The clonotype comes from a man aged 25-40 years with type 1 diabetes.

CDR3 coding DNA: TGTGCCATCAGGACAGGGGGAGGCACCGGGGAGCTGTTTTTT. Translating gives CAIRTGGGTGELFF. The chain combines TRBV10-3 with TRBJ2-2; 9 bases agree with TRBD1. CDR3 length: 14 residues. The V and J ends lost 6 bases and 4 bases, in that order; junction bases with no gene match: 3. CDR1 and CDR2 (germline): ENHRY, SYGVKD.